A single sample gave rise to the 14 T cell receptor beta chains below, sequenced in a study of siplizumab effects on memory and regulatory T cells. Some clones are missing from TCRdb's copy, which holds only in-frame ones; the method was immunoSEQ multiplex PCR. The repertoire holds about 75,000 clones, with 93% as singletons. Specimen: CD8+ T cells sorted from blood. The receptors shown here come from a human donor in good health.

With regard to this clone: At the DNA level, this CDR3 is encoded by other sequences in the same sample as well. The V and J genes are TRBV7-9 and TRBJ1-3; D call uncertain. This CDR3 has 12 amino acids. Deletions cut 7 bases from V and 7 bases from J, with 11 bases between. The V gene's germline CDR1 is SEHNR and CDR2 FQNEAQ (reference sequence). For the CDR3, the DNA is TGTGCCAGCACCCTCGATGGGAACACCATATATTTT. It is translated as CASTLDGNTIYF.

DNA for the CDR3: TGTGCCAGCAGCCAAGGCGGGACAGTCTACGAGCAGTACTTC. Residues: CASSQGGTVYEQYF. J is TRBJ2-7 and V is TRBV4-2; D is perhaps TRBD1 (7 bases). The CDR3 has 14 amino acids. The germline gives CDR1 LGHNA, CDR2 YNFKEQ. Trimming left V 1 base short and J 3 bases short, with 10 bases between.

The rearrangement links TRBV7-9 to TRBJ1-4, with TRBD1 matching over 8 bases. V lost 1 base to trimming and J lost 8 bases; unmatched junction nucleotides: 6. This CDR3 is 15 amino acids long. CDR1 and CDR2 (germline): SEHNR, FQNEAQ (reference sequence). The CDR3 protein is CASSLVGQGVEKLFF. The DNA of the CDR3 is TGTGCCAGCAGCTTAGTCGGACAGGGTGTGGAAAAACTGTTTTTT.

The chain links TRBV19 to TRBJ2-7; D uncertain. CDR1 is LNHDA, CDR2 SQIVND, per germline (reference sequence). V dropped 4 bases and J dropped 0 bases, with 7 bases sitting between them. CDR3 size: 13 residues. CDR3 bases: TGTGCCAGTAGTACTTCGAGCTCCTACGAGCAGTACTTC. Encoded protein: CASSTSSSYEQYF.

CDR3 amino acids: CASSSDEGQKYF. CDR3 coding DNA: TGTGCCAGCAGCTCCGACGAGGGTCAGAAGTACTTC. This chain links TRBV9 with TRBJ2-4, with a weak D call TRBD2 (5 bases). CDR1 and CDR2 from the germline V gene are SGDLS and YYNGEE. The CDR3 length is 12 residues. V lost 4 bases to trimming and J lost 14 bases, with 16 bases between them. The whole variable domain, filled in from reference TRBV9 and TRBJ2-4, reads DSGVTQTPKHLITATGQRVTLRCSPRSGDLSVYWYQQSLDQGLQFLIQYYNGEERAKGNILERFSAQQFPDLHSELNLSSLELGDSALYFCASSSDEGQKYFGAGTRLSVL.

The chain combines TRBV4-1 with TRBJ2-7; D is perhaps TRBD2 (7 bases). V was clipped by 5 bases and J by 3 bases, with 17 bases between them. The germline V gene encodes CDR1 MGHRA and CDR2 YSYEKL. This CDR3 is built from 15 residues. CDR3 residues: CASSSGGATGYEQYF. Here the CDR3 DNA reads TGCGCCAGCAGCTCTGGGGGGGCTACGGGCTACGAGCAGTACTTC.

The chain carries TRBV7-3 and TRBJ1-1; no definite D call. Germline values: CDR1 SGHTA, CDR2 FQGTGA. The CDR3 has 14 residues. Trimming took 2 bases from V and 0 from J, leaving 7 bases between them. CDR3 nucleotides: TGTGCCAGCAGCTTAGGGGTAATGAACACTGAAGCTTTCTTT. Protein sequence: CASSLGVMNTEAFF. Full variable domain (missing parts from reference TRBV7-3 and TRBJ1-1): GAGVSQTPSNKVTEKGKYVELRCDPISGHTALYWYRQSLGQGPEFLIYFQGTGAADDSGLPNDRFFAVRPEGSVSTLKIQRTERGDSAVYLCASSLGVMNTEAFFGQGTRLTVV.

The chain uses TRBV9 and TRBJ2-3; TRBD2 matches at 11 bases. Germline V gene lookup returns CDR1 SGDLS and CDR2 YYNGEE. Trimming took 3 bases from V and 3 from J; bases not matched to a gene: 6. The CDR3 runs 16 residues. CDR3 in DNA: TGTGCCAGCAGCGGTAGCGGGGGGGCCGGGACAGATACGCAGTATTTT. Protein: CASSGSGGAGTDTQYF.

The chain recombines TRBV13 with TRBJ2-7; D is unresolved. Per germline, CDR1 PRHDT and CDR2 FYEKMQ (reference sequence). Trimming removed 4 bases at V and 7 bases at J, with 14 bases between. This CDR3 region has 13 residues. CDR3 nucleotides: TGTGCCAGCAGCTCAAGACTGGTGGGGGAGCAGTACTTC. Translating gives CASSSRLVGEQYF.

The chain carries TRBV9 and TRBJ2-1; possibly TRBD1 or TRBD2 for D (5 bases each). The CDR3 extends over 13 amino acids. Germline loops: CDR1 SGDLS, CDR2 YYNGEE. With 3 bases removed from V and 5 bases from J, the gap between germline ends came to 9 bases. This chain's CDR3 is CASSGGSNNEQFF. The DNA of the CDR3 is TGTGCCAGCAGCGGGGGGAGCAACAATGAGCAGTTCTTC. The whole variable domain, remainder taken from reference TRBV9 and TRBJ2-1, is DSGVTQTPKHLITATGQRVTLRCSPRSGDLSVYWYQQSLDQGLQFLIQYYNGEERAKGNILERFSAQQFPDLHSELNLSSLELGDSALYFCASSGGSNNEQFFGPGTRLTVL.

A single count supports this clone. J is TRBJ2-1 and V is TRBV5-6; tentatively, D is TRBD2 (5 bases). CDR1 is SGHDT, CDR2 YYEEEE, per germline. The CDR3 loop spans 15 amino acids. The V end lost 2 bases, the J end lost 0 bases, and 9 bases lay between the germline ends. The CDR3 DNA sequence: TGTGCCAGCAGCTTCGGCGGGTACTCCTACAATGAGCAGTTCTTC. Its protein is CASSFGGYSYNEQFF.

The chain is built from TRBV5-6 and TRBJ1-1; perhaps TRBD1 as D (5 bases). The V end lost 4 bases, the J end lost 1 base, and 11 bases lay between the germline ends. CDR3 length: 14 residues. The V gene's germline CDR1 is SGHDT and CDR2 YYEEEE. In DNA form, the CDR3 reads TGTGCCAGCAGCCCGGGACCTACGAACACTGAAGCTTTCTTT. Translated, it gives CASSPGPTNTEAFF.

The rearrangement links TRBV27 to TRBJ1-5, with unresolved D. Germline V lookup: CDR1 MNHEY, CDR2 SMNVEV (reference sequence). The V end was cut by 6 bases, the J end by 3 bases, with 12 bases between. This CDR3 comprises 14 residues. CDR3 amino acids: CASRGAAYNQPQHF. The CDR3 DNA is TGTGCCAGCAGGGGCGCGGCTTACAATCAGCCCCAGCATTTT.

V gene TRBV15 combines with J gene TRBJ1-6, with a weak D call TRBD1 (5 bases). The CDR3 sequence is 14 residues long. V was trimmed by 0 bases and J by 7 bases, leaving 7 bases between them. Germline-derived CDR1 and CDR2 are LNHNV and YYDKDF (reference sequence). The CDR3 region has the DNA TGTGCCACCAGCAGAGACAGGGCAAATTCACCCCTCCACTTT. It codes for CATSRDRANSPLHF.